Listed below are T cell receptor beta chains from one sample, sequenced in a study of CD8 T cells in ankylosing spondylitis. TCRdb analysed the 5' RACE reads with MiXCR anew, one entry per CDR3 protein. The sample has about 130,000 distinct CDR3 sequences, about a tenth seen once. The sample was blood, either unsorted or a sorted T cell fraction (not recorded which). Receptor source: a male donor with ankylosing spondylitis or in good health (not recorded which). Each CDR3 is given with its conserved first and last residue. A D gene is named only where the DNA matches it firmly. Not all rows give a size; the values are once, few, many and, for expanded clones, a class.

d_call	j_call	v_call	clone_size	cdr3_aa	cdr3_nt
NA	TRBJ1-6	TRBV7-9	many	CASSRTGVLYNSPLHF	TGTGCCAGCAGCCGAACCGGAGTTCTCTATAATTCACCCCTCCACTTT
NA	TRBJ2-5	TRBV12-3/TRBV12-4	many	CASSLSSIQETQYF	TGTGCCAGCAGTTTATCATCCATCCAAGAGACCCAGTACTTC
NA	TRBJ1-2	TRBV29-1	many	CSAETGSNYGYTF	TGCAGCGCCGAGACAGGTTCTAACTATGGCTACACCTTC
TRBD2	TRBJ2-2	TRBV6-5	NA	CASSYDWTSRNTGELFF	TGTGCCAGCAGTTACGACTGGACTAGCAGGAACACCGGGGAGCTGTTTTTT
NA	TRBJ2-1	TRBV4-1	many	CASSQGWGVESEQFF	TGCGCCAGCAGCCAAGGGTGGGGGGTTGAGAGTGAGCAGTTCTTC
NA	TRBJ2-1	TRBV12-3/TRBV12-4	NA	CASSFYRGIEFF	TGTGCCAGCAGTTTTTATCGCGGGATAGAGTTCTTC
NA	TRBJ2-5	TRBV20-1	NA	CSARDPANRAELETQYF	TGCAGTGCTAGAGATCCAGCCAACAGGGCGGAGTTGGAGACCCAGTACTTC
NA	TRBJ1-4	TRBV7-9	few	CASSLQTGREKLFF	TGTGCCAGCAGCCTACAGACAGGCCGCGAAAAACTGTTTTTT
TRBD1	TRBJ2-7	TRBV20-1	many	CSARAPGQGVYEQYF	TGCAGTGCTAGAGCCCCGGGACAGGGTGTATACGAGCAGTACTTC
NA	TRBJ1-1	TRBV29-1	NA	CSVNEQGLAFF	TGCAGCGTGAACGAACAGGGTCTGGCTTTCTTT
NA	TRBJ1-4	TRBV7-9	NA	CASSPRVTNNEKLFF	TGTGCCAGCAGCCCCCGGGTCACAAATAATGAAAAACTGTTTTTT
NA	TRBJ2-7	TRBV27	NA	CASSFRHRDYEQYF	TGTGCCAGCAGTTTCCGGCACAGGGACTACGAGCAGTACTTC
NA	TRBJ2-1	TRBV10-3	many	CAISERNNEQFF	TGTGCCATCAGTGAGAGGAACAATGAGCAGTTCTTC
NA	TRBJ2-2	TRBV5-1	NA	CASSLQGNTGELFF	TGCGCCAGCAGCTTGCAGGGGAACACCGGGGAGCTGTTTTTT
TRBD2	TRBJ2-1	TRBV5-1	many	CASSLLLAGENEQFF	TGCGCCAGCAGCTTGTTACTAGCGGGAGAAAATGAGCAGTTCTTC
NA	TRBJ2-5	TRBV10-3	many	CAISESILQETQYF	TGTGCCATCAGTGAGTCGATCCTTCAAGAGACCCAGTACTTC
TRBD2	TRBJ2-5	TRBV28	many	CASSRTGLAAYQETQYF	TGTGCCAGCAGTCGAACGGGCCTAGCGGCGTACCAAGAGACCCAGTACTTC
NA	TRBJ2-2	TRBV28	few	CASRAPVAGELFF	TGTGCCAGCCGGGCCCCGGTGGCCGGGGAGCTGTTTTTT
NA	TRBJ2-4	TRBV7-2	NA	CASSPTWTEVQYF	TGTGCCAGCAGCCCCACATGGACCGAGGTTCAGTACTTC
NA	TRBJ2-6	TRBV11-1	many	CASSSPRDRTSGANVLTF	TGTGCCAGCAGTTCCCCACGGGACCGCACCTCTGGGGCCAACGTCCTGACTTTC
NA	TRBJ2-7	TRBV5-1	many	CASSLVPSSYEQYF	TGCGCCAGCAGCTTGGTCCCTAGCTCCTACGAGCAGTACTTC
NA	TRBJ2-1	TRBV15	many	CATSRRTGSSYNEQFF	TGTGCCACCAGCAGGCGCACAGGGAGCTCCTACAATGAGCAGTTCTTC
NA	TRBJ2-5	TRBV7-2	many	CASSLLGRETQYF	TGTGCCAGCAGCTTACTGGGGCGAGAGACCCAGTACTTC
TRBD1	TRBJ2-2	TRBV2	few	CASSPGQGAWRELFF	TGTGCCAGCAGTCCGGGACAGGGGGCGTGGAGGGAGCTGTTTTTT
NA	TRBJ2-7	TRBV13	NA	CASSPRLLGTELLGQYF	TGTGCCAGCAGCCCGAGGCTCCTCGGGACGGAGCTCCTTGGGCAGTACTTC
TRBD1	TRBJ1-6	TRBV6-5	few	CASSLTGESSPLHF	TGTGCCAGCAGTTTGACAGGGGAGTCATCACCCCTCCACTTT
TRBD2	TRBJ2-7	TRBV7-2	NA	CASSFHGTSDGQYF	TGTGCCAGCAGCTTCCACGGGACTAGCGACGGGCAGTACTTC
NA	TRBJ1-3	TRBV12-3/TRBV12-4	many	CASSLLSGNTIYF	TGTGCCAGCAGTCTCTTGTCCGGAAACACCATATATTTT
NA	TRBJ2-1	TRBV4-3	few	CASSQTTGRNEQFF	TGCGCCAGCAGCCAAACGACAGGGAGGAATGAGCAGTTCTTC
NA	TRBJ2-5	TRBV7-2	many	CASSPIVAIATQYF	TGTGCCAGCAGCCCAATTGTGGCAATAGCGACCCAGTACTTC
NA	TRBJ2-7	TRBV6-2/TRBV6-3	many	CASSAIPGRFDVSYEQYF	TGTGCCAGCAGTGCGATCCCGGGACGGTTTGATGTCTCCTACGAGCAGTACTTC